Sequencing of this T cell receptor (beta chain) was carried out in a study of cytomegalovirus exposure and HLA in healthy donors (dated by TCRdb to about 2017). Regarding the complete study: An earlier analysis of some 620 of the donors reported 250 to 300 Gb of sequence data and 117 million unique TCR beta sequences obtained from about 180 million T cells. Among under 450 genotyped donors of the cohort, an average of about 240,000 unique TCR beta nucleotide sequences were sequenced per donor, roughly a sixth of them non-productive. Using immunosequencing, the study profiled T cell repertoires from 666 subjects and related those repertoires to cytomegalovirus serostatus. Both class I and class II loci were covered by HLA typing, at four-digit resolution. Of the 398 genotyped donors, around 81% fell in the genetic ancestry cluster associated with self-reported Caucasian donors. In addition to the first cohort of 650 to 750 subjects, a separate validation cohort of 120 different subjects was used. An earlier analysis of several hundred of the donors used high-throughput TCR beta sequencing to judge whether each TCR beta V gene segment behaved as functional or pseudogenic. To predict cytomegalovirus infection status, the study brought together high-throughput TCR immunosequencing, statistical association of individual TCRs with disease status, and machine learning. An early release that covered about 600 HLA-typed donors contained around 330 gigabases of sequencing data and around 80 million unique TCR sequences. All discovery cohort repertoires had been generated on a single sequencing platform. In a later genetic analysis, genome-wide SNP genotypes for about 55% of the roughly 700 donors were used, and that subset was treated as a discovery cohort. The aim of the study was to test whether cataloging public T cell receptors could identify signatures of past pathogen exposure. A later analysis re-analyzed previously published TCR beta repertoires from hundreds of donors and added high-resolution HLA genotyping to study TCR occurrence patterns. Typing coverage varied by locus: roughly 620-640 donors for A, B, C, DRB1 and DQB1; roughly 500 for DQA1; more than 600 for DPA1; 450 to 480 for DPB1. Roughly five DR-DQ haplotypes were handled as single units for association and clustering because linkage in the cohort was strong. Donor age, sex, ethnicity and CMV serostatus were compiled together with the repertoire data. Rather than using new phenotypic data, the later analysis identified candidate immune exposures from TCR beta sequences and from how often those sequences occurred across donors.

The cohort consisted of 650 to 850 healthy bone marrow donors. At the time of sampling, all cohort members were nominally healthy, though unrecorded immune exposures were likely present. The donor tested CMV seropositive, placing the donor among the 290 or so seropositive members of the cohort. A peripheral blood sample was provided by each donor, and peripheral blood mononuclear cells were used for TCR beta sequencing. The Qiagen DNeasy Blood Extraction Kit was used to extract genomic DNA from the blood cell samples. Library method: the immunoSEQ multiplex PCR assay. For the multiplex PCR, a mixture combining 60 forward primers for TCR Vbeta segments and 13 reverse primers for TCR Jbeta segments was used. The CDR3 region of rearranged TCR beta genes was amplified from genomic DNA by a multiplex PCR assay. On the Illumina HiSeq System, the amplified TCR beta libraries were sequenced as 87-base-pair reads. For the original study's pipeline: A later analysis tallied roughly 76 million unique TCR beta chains across the 666 repertoires, and about 12 million of those chains were shared by two or more donors. Raw reads were error-corrected and collapsed into unique sequences with a nearest-neighbor algorithm that merged closely related sequences to remove PCR and sequencing errors. To assign V, D and J gene segments, CDR3 sequences were aligned to IMGT reference sequences. For a sequence to be retained, at least a six-nucleotide match to both a V gene segment and a J gene segment was required. A rearrangement counted as productive if the CDR3 had no stop codons and remained in frame with V and J, and every other rearrangement counted as non-productive. CDR3 was defined according to IMGT convention as the region running from the second conserved V-encoded cysteine to the conserved J-encoded phenylalanine. In an earlier analysis of roughly 580 of the donors, sequences lacking an unambiguous match to a single V gene segment were excluded. In an earlier analysis of some 590 of the donors, V segments were called functional above 56.7% productive rearrangements and were called segregating when the between-donor standard deviation exceeded 5%. A statistical classification framework was built to diagnose cytomegalovirus status from the catalog of TCR beta chain sequences. In a later analysis, TCR nucleotide sequences were compared against IMGT/GENE-DB human TR gene sequences so that V and J genes could be assigned. The TCRdist pipeline was used in a later analysis to assign CDR3 sequences and most-parsimonious VDJ recombination scenarios. In a later analysis, each TCR beta chain was defined by its CDR3 amino acid sequence together with its V-gene family, and reads without a unique V-gene family were excluded. As a way to deal with suspected cross-contamination and a sequencing artifact, a later analysis dropped approximately 590 nucleotide sequences that were highly shared and had low generation probability. In a later analysis, a clonal expansion index for each public chain was calculated from normalized within-repertoire ranks of inferred template counts. A later analysis computed generation probabilities with a VDJ recombination model fitted to out-of-frame rearrangements, and checked the results against IGoR. In a later analysis, hypergeometric tests were used to score TCR-TCR, TCR-HLA and TCR-CMV co-occurrence, with a repertoire-size bias correction applied to TCR pairs. In a later analysis, false discovery rates were estimated by permuting HLA or CMV assignments 20 times. In a later analysis, co-occurring TCRs were grouped using DBSCAN, with TCRdist sequence similarity added in when clustering inside HLA-allele-positive subsets. For co-occurrence clustering, repertoires with fewer than 30,000 or more than 120,000 public chains were excluded, along with five or six repertoires with anomalous nucleotide sharing. Here the immuneACCESS table is served through TCRdb, limited to in-frame sequences with V and J called. Missing clones are a known gap in these copies; in checked studies unresolved V genes cover under half, and the rest lacks a known reason. That table supplies the V and J calls and clone size; D and trimming were determined from the DNA. In this sample the table shows about 240,000 clones, 81% of which occur a single time. The top ten constitute under 8% of the sample.

Here is what the overall study found, with its caveats: The only immune exposure information available for the cohort was CMV serostatus. A few of the identified cytomegalovirus-associated TCR beta chains were confirmed in vitro to be specific for cytomegalovirus antigens. When HLA alleles, especially DR and DQ, strongly co-occurred, attributing TCR associations to individual alleles was difficult. Most CMV-associated TCR beta chains appeared to be HLA-restricted in a later analysis, and the HLA associations seemed to be driven largely by CMV exposure. Correlated functional status among segregating V segments might be attributable to linkage disequilibrium, but an unknown experimental factor could not be ruled out. Compared with equally common non-associated chains, HLA-associated TCR beta chains in a later analysis were more clonally expanded and had lower generation probabilities. Because HLA typing was missing for some donors at each locus, association tests included only the typed subset. The authors suggested that the approach could potentially be generalized to other disease states and immunological phenotypes. In this cohort, only TCR beta chains were sequenced, and detectable features were limited by the absence of alpha or paired-chain data. According to a later analysis, TCR association rates differed among HLA loci, with DRB1 alleles showing the most associated TCRs and HLA-C alleles showing the fewest. Compared with the approximately 710-donor mean, donors in an Asian-associated ancestry cluster had fewer N-insertions in productive TCRs, according to a later genetic analysis. Because counts were too low, around 17 rarely observed V segments, including chromosome 9 orphons, were left out of the earlier analysis of approximately 580 of the donors. Because the 87-base-pair reads could not distinguish some IMGT-functional V segments, including TRBV6-2 and TRBV6-3, those segments were excluded. Presence/absence analyses assumed roughly uniform sequencing depth across donors, an assumption that may not hold. In the study, approximately 160 TCR beta chains were listed as associated with cytomegalovirus. According to a later analysis, parvovirus B19, influenza, CMV and Epstein-Barr virus appeared linked to several top co-occurrence clusters. A further reported finding was that TCR beta sequences accurately predicted the HLA-A and HLA-B alleles for most subjects in the first cohort. An earlier analysis of some 590 of the donors showed that most TCR beta V segments appeared in productive rearrangements either about 90% or about 30% of the time, which broadly matched IMGT annotations. A later analysis associated about 17,000 TCR beta sequences with specific HLA alleles at a false discovery rate of 0.05. In a later genetic analysis, a missense DCLRE1C variant was associated with V-gene and J-gene trimming of TCR beta chains, and the association was replicated in an independent cohort. A group of highly shared sequence variants was considered likely to be a technical artifact of the sequencing pipeline. In both the original and validation cohorts, the classifier was reported to diagnose cytomegalovirus status with high specificity and sensitivity. Across donors, most TCR sequences were observed very rarely, whereas some public TCRs were present in many individuals.

This clone was seen only a few times. Its antigen has not been determined. No much larger clonotype is one base removed from it; base qualities were not supplied. The CDR3 holds 14 amino acids from the cysteine to the phenylalanine. Only CDR3 DNA is held: 42 bases, read in frame from base 1. CDR1 and CDR2, looked up from the germline V gene, are LGHNA and YNFKEQ. V and J are trimmed by 3 bases and 5 bases, and the gene matches miss 3 bases of the junction. This sequence originates from a woman aged 55-69 years in good health and CMV-seropositive. The chain is assembled from TRBV4-2 and TRBJ2-5; the junction holds 10 bases that match TRBD1. Sequencing was performed on PBMCs. The DNA sequence is TGTGCCAGCAGCCAGGACAGGGGGAGGGAGACCCAGTACTTC. Its protein is CASSQDRGRETQYF.